Shown below are 5 T cell receptor beta chains from a single sample sequenced in a study of shared clonotypes between healthy human individuals. The repertoire was sequenced with immunoSEQ multiplex PCR; TCRdb's copy has only in-frame clones and lacks some. The table records around 500,000 clones, roughly 80% of them present only once. The sample consisted of PBMCs. The receptors come from a woman in her forties in good health. Some clones in this sample may be carry-over from other donors' samples.

CDR3 in amino acids: CASSLAGGLNIQYF. The CDR3 DNA reads as TGTGCCAGCAGCTTGGCAGGGGGTCTAAACATTCAGTACTTC. This chain links TRBV5-4 with TRBJ2-4, with TRBD1 matching over 7 bases. The V gene end was trimmed by 0 bases and the J gene end by 6 bases; junction bases not matched to a gene: 3. From germline, CDR1 is SGHNT and CDR2 YYREEE (reference sequence). The CDR3 is 14 residues long.

As for this clone: This likely traces to a read error, being one base from a far larger clone. The same CDR3 arises from other DNA sequences in this sample as well. The CDR3 bases are TGTGCAAGCAACAGGAACTATGGCTACACCTTC. Its protein product is CASNRNYGYTF. The chain combines TRBV28 with TRBJ1-2; tentatively, D is TRBD1 (5 bases). Germline assignment: CDR1 MDHEN and CDR2 SYDVKM. This CDR3 spans 11 amino acids.

The CDR3 DNA sequence: TGTGCCAGCAGTGATTGGGTTGGTACTAGCGGAATCTCCTACAATGAGCAGTTCTTC. Its protein is CASSDWVGTSGISYNEQFF. The chain has TRBV2 and TRBJ2-1; TRBD2 matches at 8 bases. This CDR3 is built from 19 residues. Germline V gives CDR1 SNHLY, CDR2 FYNNEI. V was pared by 3 bases and J by 0 bases, with 13 bases of the junction left unmatched. The full variable domain, with the rest looked up from reference TRBV2 and TRBJ2-1, is EPEVTQTPSHQVTQMGQEVILRCVPISNHLYFYWYRQILGQKVEFLVSFYNNEISEKSEIFDDQFSVERPDGSNFTLKIRSTKLEDSAMYFCASSDWVGTSGISYNEQFFGPGTRLTVL.

DNA of the CDR3: TGTGCCACCAGCAGAGATCGTCAGGCCTACGAGCAGTACTTC. It is translated as CATSRDRQAYEQYF. The chain joins TRBV15 to TRBJ2-7; D remains ambiguous. V was cut by 0 bases and J by 2 bases, with 8 bases left in between. The CDR3 consists of 14 residues. Germline CDR1 is LNHNV and CDR2 is YYDKDF (reference sequence).

V is TRBV7-9 and J is TRBJ2-7; 7 bases align to TRBD2. The CDR3 is 14 residues long. In germline, CDR1 is SEHNR, CDR2 FQNEAQ (reference sequence). J was trimmed by 7 bases and V by 2 bases; bases with no gene match: 8. In nucleotides, the CDR3 is TGTGCCAGCAGCTTACATGGGAGGGAGTTAGAGCAGTACTTC. Amino acid sequence: CASSLHGRELEQYF. Variable domain in full (rest from reference TRBV7-9 and TRBJ2-7): DTGVSQNPRHKITKRGQNVTFRCDPISEHNRLYWYRQTLGQGPEFLTYFQNEAQLEKSRLLSDRFSAERPKGSFSTLEIQRTEQGDSAMYLCASSLHGRELEQYFGPGTRLTVT.